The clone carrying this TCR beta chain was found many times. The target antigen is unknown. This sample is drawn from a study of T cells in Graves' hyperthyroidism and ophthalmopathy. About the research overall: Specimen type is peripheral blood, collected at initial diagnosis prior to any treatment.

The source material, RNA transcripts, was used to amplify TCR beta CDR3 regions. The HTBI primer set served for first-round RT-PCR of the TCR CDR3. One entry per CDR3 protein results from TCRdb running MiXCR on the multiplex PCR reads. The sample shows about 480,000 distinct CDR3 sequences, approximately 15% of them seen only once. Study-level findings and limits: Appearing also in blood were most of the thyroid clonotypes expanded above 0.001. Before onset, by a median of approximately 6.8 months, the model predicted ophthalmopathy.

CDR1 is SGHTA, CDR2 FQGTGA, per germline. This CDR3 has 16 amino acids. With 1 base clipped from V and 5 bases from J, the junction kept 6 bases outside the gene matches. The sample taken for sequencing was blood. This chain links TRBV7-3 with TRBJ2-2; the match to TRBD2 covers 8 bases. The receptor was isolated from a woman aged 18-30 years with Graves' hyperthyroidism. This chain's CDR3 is CASSLIGERGTGELFF. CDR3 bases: TGTGCCAGCAGCTTAATAGGGGAGCGGGGGACCGGGGAGCTGTTTTTT.